The present entry profiles one T cell receptor (beta chain) with its context. What it binds is unknown. These data come from a study of response to subunit inactivated influenza vaccine. CDR1 and CDR2 (germline): MNHEY, SVGEGT. V lost 8 bases to trimming and J lost 2 bases; unmatched junction nucleotides: 9. This CDR3 is built from 15 residues. A single record per CDR3 protein comes from TCRdb applying MiXCR to the RT-PCR reads. The sample contains under 550,000 distinct CDR3 sequences, around 8% of which appear only once. Study-level results: Authors proposed each seasonal influenza vaccination draws in few new T cells.

This sequence was found in a man aged 50-75 years who received an inactivated influenza vaccine. Material: PBMCs from blood, obtained around 25 months after vaccination. J is TRBJ2-1 and V is TRBV6-2 or TRBV6-3; 7 bases agree with TRBD2. CDR3 loop: CASGKLAVTYNEQFF. The CDR3 bases are TGTGCCAGCGGGAAGCTAGCGGTTACCTACAATGAGCAGTTCTTC.